This T cell receptor beta chain was recovered during a study of T cells in Graves' hyperthyroidism and ophthalmopathy. Findings and caveats of the study: Most thyroid-expanded clonotypes above 0.001 were also found in blood. Ophthalmopathy could be told apart from stable hyperthyroidism with a 13 V-J model.

Details on this clonotype: Its antigen is still unknown.

Criteria for exclusion of patients were uncontrolled infection, other autoimmune disease, pregnancy or lactation. Amplification yielded TCR beta CDR3 regions, with RNA transcripts as the source. HTBI primers drove first-round RT-PCR of the TCR CDR3. TCRdb recomputed calls from the multiplex PCR reads with MiXCR, one row per CDR3 protein. The sample lists 650,000 to 850,000 distinct CDR3 sequences, around 19% seen once, with over 15% in the top ten. From germline, CDR1 is MNHNS and CDR2 SASEGT. Deletions cut 0 bases from V and 5 bases from J, with 13 bases between. The CDR3 is 15 residues long. This receptor was obtained from a woman between 45 and 60 years old with Graves' hyperthyroidism that later progressed to Graves' ophthalmopathy. The sample comprised blood. The chain has TRBV6-1 and TRBJ1-2; D ambiguous. The CDR3 loop is CASSEAVGVTYGYTF. CDR3 nucleotides: TGTGCCAGCAGTGAAGCGGTTGGTGTGACTTATGGCTACACCTTC.